This T cell receptor (beta chain) is from a study of a mutant IDH1 vaccine in newly diagnosed glioma. Study as a whole: Patients began vaccination 4-6 weeks after radiotherapy alone, or with temozolomide cycles. Notes on the study in general: Among top peripheral T cell clonotypes, changes seemed unrelated to pseudoprogression.

Described time point: week 5, during vaccination. With topical imiquimod, each dose of the vaccine consisted of 300 ug of mutant IDH1 20-mer peptide. This clone was recorded once. Its antigen is as yet unknown. Produced via immunoSEQ multiplex PCR; TCRdb's table is partial and in-frame only. The sample shows approximately 26,000 clones, roughly 90% of them seen only once. This TCR was recovered from a young man with glioma. Here the sequenced sample was PBMCs, taken from a glioma patient whose treatment included an IDH1 peptide vaccine.

The CDR3 nucleotides are TGTGCCAGCAGCTTGGGGACAGGGTACTATGGCTACACCTTC. It encodes CASSLGTGYYGYTF. The chain links TRBV5-5 to TRBJ1-2; 8 bases line up with TRBD1. Germline V gives CDR1 SGHKS, CDR2 YYEKEE (reference sequence). This CDR3 spans 14 amino acids. The J segment lost 3 bases and the V segment lost 0 bases, leaving 1 base of the junction unmatched.